This TCR beta chain comes out of a study of shared clonotypes between healthy human individuals. Assay used: immunoSEQ multiplex PCR; TCRdb lists only in-frame clones, some missing. This sample has some 2,500,000 clones; 93% occur once, and the top ten carry 0.35% to 0.45%. The V gene lost 5 bases and the J gene lost 6 bases, with 20 bases spanning the gap. Germline CDR1 and CDR2: MNHEY and SMNVEV (reference sequence). This CDR3 has 15 residues. The sequence derives from a man in his late teens or twenties in good health. Some clones in this sample may be carry-over from other donors' samples. The V and J genes are TRBV27 and TRBJ2-7; D not certain. Material for sequencing was naive CD4+ T cells from PBMCs. Subset reported: CD45RA+ positively selected. The CDR3 region is CASSRIDIGRSEQYF. In DNA, the CDR3 is TGTGCCAGCAGTCGTATTGACATTGGCCGTAGCGAGCAGTACTTC.